Listed here is a single T cell receptor (beta chain). Its antigen is still unknown. CDR1 and CDR2 (germline): ENHRY, SYGVKD. V was trimmed by 8 bases and J by 5 bases, leaving 16 bases between them. The CDR3 consists of 13 residues. The diagnostic basis comprised clinical symptoms, serum thyroxine and TRAb, thyroid ultrasound and orbital computed tomography. The sample comes from a study of T cells in Graves' hyperthyroidism and ophthalmopathy. Findings of the study overall: A model of 13 V-J features distinguished ophthalmopathy from stable hyperthyroidism.

The source material, RNA transcripts, was used to amplify TCR beta CDR3 regions. The HTBI primer set was used in a first-round RT-PCR of the TCR CDR3. TCRdb independently ran MiXCR on the multiplex PCR reads; one entry per CDR3 protein. This table holds over 700,000 distinct CDR3 sequences, 35% to 45% found once. This rearrangement joins TRBV10-3 to TRBJ2-7; tentative D call: TRBD1 (6 bases). Material: blood. The receptor's source is a man in his late teens or twenties with Graves' hyperthyroidism. CDR3 protein: CAISQGSTDEQYF. In nucleotides, the CDR3 is TGTGCCATCTCCCAGGGGTCTACCGACGAGCAGTACTTC.